This TCR beta chain comes out of a study of long-term antiretroviral therapy in people with HIV. The overall study: By about a decade, the earliest samples predate the 2015 immediate-ART recommendation.

At the survey level, the v3.0 immunoSEQ assay was run. Only in-frame clones appear in the TCRdb table, and some are missing; sequencing was by immunoSEQ multiplex PCR. Of about 26,000 clones listed, 70% to 90% were seen once; the top ten hold 4% to 5.5%. United States facilities provided treatment to all participants with HIV. Germline V gene lookup returns CDR1 MNHEY and CDR2 SVGAGI. The V end was cut by 9 bases, the J end by 5 bases, with 20 bases between. This CDR3 is 14 amino acids long. The clonotype originates from a man aged 35 to 55 with HIV. V is TRBV6-5 and J is TRBJ2-7, with D possibly being TRBD1 or TRBD2 (5 bases each). The starting material was unsorted PBMCs, obtained just over 2.6 years after starting antiretroviral therapy. The CDR3 sequence: CASSNPGPRHEQYF. DNA for the CDR3: TGTGCCAGTTCAAACCCGGGACCGCGCCACGAGCAGTACTTC.